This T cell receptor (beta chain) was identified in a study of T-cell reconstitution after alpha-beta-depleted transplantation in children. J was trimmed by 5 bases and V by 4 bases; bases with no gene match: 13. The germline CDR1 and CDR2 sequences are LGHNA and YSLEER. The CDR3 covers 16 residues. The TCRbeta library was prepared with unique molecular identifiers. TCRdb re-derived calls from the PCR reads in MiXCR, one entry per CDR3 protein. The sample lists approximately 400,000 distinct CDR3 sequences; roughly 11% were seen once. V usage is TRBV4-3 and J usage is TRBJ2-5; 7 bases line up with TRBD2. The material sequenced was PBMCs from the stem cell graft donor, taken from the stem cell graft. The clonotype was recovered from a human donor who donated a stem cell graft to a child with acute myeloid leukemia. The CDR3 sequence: CASSPGGGKGSETQYF. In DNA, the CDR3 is TGCGCCAGCAGCCCCGGCGGGGGAAAGGGGTCTGAGACCCAGTACTTC.